This T cell receptor (beta chain) was recorded in a study of shared clonotypes between healthy human individuals. Germline V gives CDR1 MNHEY, CDR2 SMNVEV (reference sequence). This CDR3 is built from 11 residues. V lost 7 bases to trimming and J lost 4 bases, with 8 bases between them. A single count supports this clone. Profiling relied on immunoSEQ multiplex PCR, and the TCRdb table lists in-frame clones only, not all of them. The data contain about 800,000 clones, around 96% of them seen just once; the ten biggest clones take up less than 0.25%. Naive CD8 cells were CD45RO-negative, positively selected for CCR7, excluding terminally differentiated effector memory CD45RA+ cells.

The sequence came from a man aged 25-40 years in good health. Source material: naive CD8+ T cells sorted from blood. V is TRBV27 and J is TRBJ2-7; D is possibly TRBD2 (6 bases). The CDR3 DNA is TGTGCCAGCACTCGGGGGTACGAGCAGTACTTC. It is translated as CASTRGYEQYF.